This T cell receptor beta chain comes out of a study of cytomegalovirus exposure and HLA in healthy donors. TCRdb keeps only in-frame clones here, not all; method: immunoSEQ multiplex PCR. Of some 170,000 clones detected, more than 70% appear once; the ten largest clones hold more than 8.5%. There are 12 residues in the CDR3. Germline V gene lookup returns CDR1 GTSNPN and CDR2 SVGIG (reference sequence). J was trimmed by 7 bases and V by 7 bases; bases with no gene match: 6. The chain joins TRBV30 to TRBJ1-2, with 10 bases identical to TRBD1. The specimen was PBMCs. This TCR came from a man younger than 45 in good health and CMV-seropositive. For the CDR3, the DNA is TGTGCCTCGGGGACAGGGGCGAGTGGCTACACCTTC. Protein sequence: CASGTGASGYTF.